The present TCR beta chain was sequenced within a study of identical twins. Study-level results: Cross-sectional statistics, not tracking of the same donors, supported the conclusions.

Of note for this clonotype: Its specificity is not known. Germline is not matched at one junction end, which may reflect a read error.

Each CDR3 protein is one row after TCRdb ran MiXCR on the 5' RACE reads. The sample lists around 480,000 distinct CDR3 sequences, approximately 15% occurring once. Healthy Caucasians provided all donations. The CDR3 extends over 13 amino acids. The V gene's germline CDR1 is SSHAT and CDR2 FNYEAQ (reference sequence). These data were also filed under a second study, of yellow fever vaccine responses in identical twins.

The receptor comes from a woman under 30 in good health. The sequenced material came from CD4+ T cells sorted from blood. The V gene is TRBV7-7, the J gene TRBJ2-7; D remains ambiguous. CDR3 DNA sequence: TGTGCTAGCAGCTTAGGCGTCAGCTCGTGGCAGTACTTC. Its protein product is CASSLGVSSWQYF.